The sequence of this T cell receptor (beta chain) was determined in a study of vaccination and CD4 T cells after COVID-19. Study overall: The convalescents comprised six males and four females, two of them Hispanic.

The time point is: late sampling 161 to 241 days after vaccination in a few convalescent patients. Treatment in this sample: roughly 10-day PBMC culture with coronavirus spike peptide pools or control peptides (ViraFEST assay). Study outcomes and limitations: For convalescent patients, a median roughly 87% of reactive clones surfaced exclusively after vaccination.

The CDR3 is made up of 16 amino acids. V dropped 3 bases and J dropped 1; count of bases not matched to a gene: 6. Germline V gene data show CDR1 as LNHDA and CDR2 as SQIVND (reference sequence). The table lists this clonotype with a few counts. As yet, its antigen is unknown. An Oncomine TCR Beta short-read assay was used to sequence the DNA from cultured CD4+ T cells. TCRdb independently ran MiXCR on the PCR reads; one entry per CDR3 protein. This table holds about 17,000 distinct CDR3 sequences, about 50% found once. Here the sequenced sample was CD4+ T cells from blood, cultured in vitro, taken about 7 months after SARS-CoV-2 vaccination. The chain is built from TRBV19 and TRBJ2-3, with 8 bases fitting TRBD1. This TCR was recovered from a human donor who had recovered from COVID-19. CDR3 residues: CASSILPGQGTDTQYF. As DNA, the CDR3 is TGTGCCAGTAGTATCCTTCCGGGACAGGGCACAGATACGCAGTATTTT.